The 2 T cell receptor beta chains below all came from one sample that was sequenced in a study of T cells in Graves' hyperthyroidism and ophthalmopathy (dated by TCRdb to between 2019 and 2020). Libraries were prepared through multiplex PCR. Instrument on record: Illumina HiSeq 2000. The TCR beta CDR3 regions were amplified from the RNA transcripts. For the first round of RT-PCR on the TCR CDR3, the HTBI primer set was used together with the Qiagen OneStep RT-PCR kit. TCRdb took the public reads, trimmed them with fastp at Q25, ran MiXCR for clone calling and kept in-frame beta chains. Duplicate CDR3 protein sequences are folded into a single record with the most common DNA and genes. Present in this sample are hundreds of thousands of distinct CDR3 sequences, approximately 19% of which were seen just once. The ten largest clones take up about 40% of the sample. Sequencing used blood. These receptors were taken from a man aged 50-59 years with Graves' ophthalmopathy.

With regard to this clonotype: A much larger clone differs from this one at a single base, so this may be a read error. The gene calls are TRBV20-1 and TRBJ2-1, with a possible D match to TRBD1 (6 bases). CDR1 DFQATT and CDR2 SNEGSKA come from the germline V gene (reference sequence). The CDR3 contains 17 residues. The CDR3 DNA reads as TGCAGTGCTAGGGACCCGACCAGGGGACACTCCTACAATGAGCGGTTCTTC. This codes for CSARDPTRGHSYNERFF.

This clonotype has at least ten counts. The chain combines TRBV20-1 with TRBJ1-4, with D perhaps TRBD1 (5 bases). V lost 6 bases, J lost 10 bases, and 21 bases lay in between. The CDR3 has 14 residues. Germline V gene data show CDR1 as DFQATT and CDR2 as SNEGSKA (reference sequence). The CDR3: CSAVMRGVDGKLFF. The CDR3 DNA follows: TGCAGTGCCGTAATGAGAGGGGTTGATGGAAAACTGTTTTTT.